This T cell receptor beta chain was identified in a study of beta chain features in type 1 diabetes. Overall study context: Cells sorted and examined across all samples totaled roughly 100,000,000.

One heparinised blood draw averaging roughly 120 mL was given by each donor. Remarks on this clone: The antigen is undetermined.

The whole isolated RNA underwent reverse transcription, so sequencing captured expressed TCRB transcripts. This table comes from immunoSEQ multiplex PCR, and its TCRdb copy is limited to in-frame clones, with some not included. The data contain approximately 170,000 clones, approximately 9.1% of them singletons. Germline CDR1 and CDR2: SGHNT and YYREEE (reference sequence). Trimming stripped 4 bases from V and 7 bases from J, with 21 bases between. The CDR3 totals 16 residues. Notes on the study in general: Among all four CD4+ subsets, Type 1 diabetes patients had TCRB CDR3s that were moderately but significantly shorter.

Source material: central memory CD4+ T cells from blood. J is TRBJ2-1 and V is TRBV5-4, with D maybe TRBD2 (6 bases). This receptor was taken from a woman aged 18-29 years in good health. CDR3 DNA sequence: TGTGCCAGCAGCCCTCGGAGTTTAGCGGAGGGAAATGAGCAGTTCTTC. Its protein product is CASSPRSLAEGNEQFF. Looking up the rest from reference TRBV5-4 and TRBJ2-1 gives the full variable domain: ETGVTQSPTHLIKTRGQQVTLRCSSQSGHNTVSWYQQALGQGPQFIFQYYREEENGRGNFPPRFSGLQFPNYSSELNVNALELDDSALYLCASSPRSLAEGNEQFFGPGTRLTVL.